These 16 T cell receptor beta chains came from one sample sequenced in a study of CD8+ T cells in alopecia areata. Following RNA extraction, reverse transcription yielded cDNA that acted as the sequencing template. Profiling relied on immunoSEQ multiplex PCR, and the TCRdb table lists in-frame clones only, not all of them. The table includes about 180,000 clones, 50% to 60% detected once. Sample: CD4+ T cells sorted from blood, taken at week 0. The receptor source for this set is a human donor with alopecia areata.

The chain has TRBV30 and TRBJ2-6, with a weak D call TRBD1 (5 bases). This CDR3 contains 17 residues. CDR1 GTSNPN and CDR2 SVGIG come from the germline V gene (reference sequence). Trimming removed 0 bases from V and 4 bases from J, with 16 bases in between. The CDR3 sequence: CAWSVRPSGSGANVLTF. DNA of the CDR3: TGTGCCTGGAGTGTAAGGCCCTCAGGGTCGGGGGCCAACGTCCTGACTTTC.

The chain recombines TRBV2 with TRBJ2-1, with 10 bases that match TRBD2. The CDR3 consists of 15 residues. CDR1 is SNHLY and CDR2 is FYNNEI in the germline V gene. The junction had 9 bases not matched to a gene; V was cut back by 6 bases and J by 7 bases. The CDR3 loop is CASSATSGAVNEQFF. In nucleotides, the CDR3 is TGTGCCAGCAGCGCCACTAGCGGGGCTGTAAATGAGCAGTTCTTC.

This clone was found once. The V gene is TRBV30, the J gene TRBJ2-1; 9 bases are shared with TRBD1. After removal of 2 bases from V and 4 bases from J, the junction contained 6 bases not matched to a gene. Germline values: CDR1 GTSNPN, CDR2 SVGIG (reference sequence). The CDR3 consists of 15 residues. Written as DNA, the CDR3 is TGTGCCTGGAGTAGACAGGGGGGGGTTTACAATGAGCAGTTCTTC. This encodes CAWSRQGGVYNEQFF.

The CDR3 sequence is CATSREGRGIQETQYF. The CDR3 DNA follows: TGTGCCACCAGCAGAGAGGGCAGGGGGATACAAGAGACCCAGTACTTC. This chain connects TRBV15 to TRBJ2-5, with 7 bases lining up with TRBD1. The trim removed 0 bases at V and 2 bases at J, leaving 6 bases unmatched. The CDR3 has 16 residues. The germline gives CDR1 LNHNV, CDR2 YYDKDF (reference sequence). The full variable domain, in which reference TRBV15 and TRBJ2-5 provide the parts outside the CDR3, is DAMVIQNPRYQVTQFGKPVTLSCSQTLNHNVMYWYQQKSSQAPKLLFHYYDKDFNNEADTPDNFQSRRPNTSFCFLDIRSPGLGDTAMYLCATSREGRGIQETQYFGPGTRLLVL.

The CDR3 sequence is CAWSRDRGLGGYTF. The CDR3 coding sequence is TGTGCCTGGAGTCGGGACAGGGGACTCGGTGGCTACACCTTC. The chain combines TRBV30 with TRBJ1-2; TRBD1 matches at 10 bases. The length of the CDR3 is 14 residues. Germline loops: CDR1 GTSNPN, CDR2 SVGIG (reference sequence). The V gene end was trimmed by 2 bases and the J gene end by 7 bases; junction bases not matched to a gene: 7.

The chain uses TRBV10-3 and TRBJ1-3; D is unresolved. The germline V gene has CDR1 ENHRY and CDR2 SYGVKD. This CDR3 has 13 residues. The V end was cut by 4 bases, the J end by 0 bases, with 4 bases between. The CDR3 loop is CAISGASGNTIYF. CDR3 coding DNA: TGTGCCATCAGTGGTGCCTCTGGAAACACCATATATTTT.

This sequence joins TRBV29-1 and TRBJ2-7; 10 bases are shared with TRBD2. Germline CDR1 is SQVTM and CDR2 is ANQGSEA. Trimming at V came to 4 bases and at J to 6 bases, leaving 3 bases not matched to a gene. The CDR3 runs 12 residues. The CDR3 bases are TGCAGCGTTGGGAGACTAGCGGGCGAGCAGTACTTC. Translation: CSVGRLAGEQYF.

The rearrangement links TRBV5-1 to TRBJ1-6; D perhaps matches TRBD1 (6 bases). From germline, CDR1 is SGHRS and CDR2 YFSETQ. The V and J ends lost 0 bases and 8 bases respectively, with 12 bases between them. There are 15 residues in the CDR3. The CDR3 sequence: CASSLGTAGDSPLHF. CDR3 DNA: TGCGCCAGCAGCTTGGGGACGGCAGGGGATTCACCCCTCCACTTT.

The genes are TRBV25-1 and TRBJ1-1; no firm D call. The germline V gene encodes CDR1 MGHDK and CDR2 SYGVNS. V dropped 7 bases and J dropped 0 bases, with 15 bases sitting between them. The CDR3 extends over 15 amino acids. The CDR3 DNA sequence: TGTGCCAGCACTCCTAGGGTTGGGGTGAACACTGAAGCTTTCTTT. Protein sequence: CASTPRVGVNTEAFF.

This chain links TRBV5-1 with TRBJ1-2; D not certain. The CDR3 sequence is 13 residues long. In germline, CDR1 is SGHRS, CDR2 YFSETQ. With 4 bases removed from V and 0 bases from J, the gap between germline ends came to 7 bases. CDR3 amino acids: CASSAEANYGYTF. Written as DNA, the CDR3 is TGCGCCAGCAGCGCCGAGGCTAACTATGGCTACACCTTC. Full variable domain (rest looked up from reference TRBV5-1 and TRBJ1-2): KAGVTQTPRYLIKTRGQQVTLSCSPISGHRSVSWYQQTPGQGLQFLFEYFSETQRNKGNFPGRFSGRQFSNSRSEMNVSTLELGDSALYLCASSAEANYGYTFGSGTRLTVV.

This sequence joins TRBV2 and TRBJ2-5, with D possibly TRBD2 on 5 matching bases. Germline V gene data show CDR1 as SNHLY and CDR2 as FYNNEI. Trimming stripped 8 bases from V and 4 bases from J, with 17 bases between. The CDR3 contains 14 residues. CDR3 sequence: CASGEGTALETQYF. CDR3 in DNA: TGTGCCAGCGGAGAGGGAACAGCTCTAGAGACCCAGTACTTC.

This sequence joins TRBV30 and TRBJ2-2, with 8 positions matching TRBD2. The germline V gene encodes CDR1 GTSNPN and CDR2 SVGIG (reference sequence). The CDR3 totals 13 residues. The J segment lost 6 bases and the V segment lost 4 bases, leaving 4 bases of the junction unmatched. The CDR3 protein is CAWMVRGAGELFF. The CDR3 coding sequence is TGTGCCTGGATGGTGCGGGGGGCCGGGGAGCTGTTTTTT. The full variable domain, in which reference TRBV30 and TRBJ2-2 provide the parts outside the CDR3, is SQTIHQWPATLVQPVGSPLSLECTVEGTSNPNLYWYRQAAGRGLQLLFYSVGIGQISSEVPQNLSASRPQDRQFILSSKKLLLSDSGFYLCAWMVRGAGELFFGEGSRLTVL.

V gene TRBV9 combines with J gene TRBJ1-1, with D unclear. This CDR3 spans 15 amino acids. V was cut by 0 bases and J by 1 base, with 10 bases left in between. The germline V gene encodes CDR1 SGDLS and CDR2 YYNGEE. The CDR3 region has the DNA TGTGCCAGCAGCGTAGTTCCGGGCTCGAACACTGAAGCTTTCTTT. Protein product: CASSVVPGSNTEAFF.

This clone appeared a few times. The CDR3 DNA reads TGTGCCTGGAACGGGGGGGGGTCGAATACGCAGTATTTT. This sequence encodes CAWNGGGSNTQYF. V and J are TRBV30 and TRBJ2-3; 8 positions agree with TRBD2. The germline V gene has CDR1 GTSNPN and CDR2 SVGIG (reference sequence). J was trimmed by 7 bases and V by 4 bases; bases with no gene match: 7. This CDR3 has 13 amino acids.

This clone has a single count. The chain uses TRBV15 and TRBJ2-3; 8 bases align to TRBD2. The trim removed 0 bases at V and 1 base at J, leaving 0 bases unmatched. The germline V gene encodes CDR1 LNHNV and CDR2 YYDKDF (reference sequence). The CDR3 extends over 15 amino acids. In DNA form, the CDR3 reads TGTGCCACCAGCAGAGATAGCGGGGGCACAGATACGCAGTATTTT. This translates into CATSRDSGGTDTQYF.

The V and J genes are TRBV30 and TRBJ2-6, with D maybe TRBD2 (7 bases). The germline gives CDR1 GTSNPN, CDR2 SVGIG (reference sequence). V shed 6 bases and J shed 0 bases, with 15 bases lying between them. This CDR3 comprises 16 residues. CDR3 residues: CACPRGPISGANVLTF. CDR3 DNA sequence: TGTGCCTGCCCGCGGGGGCCCATCTCTGGGGCCAACGTCCTGACTTTC.